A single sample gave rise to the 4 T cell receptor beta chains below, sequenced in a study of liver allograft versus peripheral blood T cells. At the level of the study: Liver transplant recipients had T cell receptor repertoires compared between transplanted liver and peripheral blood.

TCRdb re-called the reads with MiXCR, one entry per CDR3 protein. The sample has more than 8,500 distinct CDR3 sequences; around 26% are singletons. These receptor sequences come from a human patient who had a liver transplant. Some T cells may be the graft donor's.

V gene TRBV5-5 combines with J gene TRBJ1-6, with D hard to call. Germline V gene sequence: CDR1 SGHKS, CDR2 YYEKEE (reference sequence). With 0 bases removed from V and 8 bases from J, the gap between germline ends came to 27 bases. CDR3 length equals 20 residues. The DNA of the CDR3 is TGTGCCAGCAGCTTGGGCCAGCGTATGCGAGTCCGTCCTGGTGATTCACCCCTCCACTTT. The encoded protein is CASSLGQRMRVRPGDSPLHF. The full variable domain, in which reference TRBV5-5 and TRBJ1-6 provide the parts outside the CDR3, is DAGVTQSPTHLIKTRGQQVTLRCSPISGHKSVSWYQQVLGQGPQFIFQYYEKEERGRGNFPDRFSARQFPNYSSELNVNALLLGDSALYLCASSLGQRMRVRPGDSPLHFGNGTRLTVT.

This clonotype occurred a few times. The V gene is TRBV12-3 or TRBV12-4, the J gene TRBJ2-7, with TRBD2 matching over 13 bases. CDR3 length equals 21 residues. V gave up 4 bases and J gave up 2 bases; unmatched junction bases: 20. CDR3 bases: TGTGCCAGCAGTTATCTCTTACCTCCAAGGACTAGCGGGGGTTCGGCCTACGAGCAGTACTTC. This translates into CASSYLLPPRTSGGSAYEQYF.

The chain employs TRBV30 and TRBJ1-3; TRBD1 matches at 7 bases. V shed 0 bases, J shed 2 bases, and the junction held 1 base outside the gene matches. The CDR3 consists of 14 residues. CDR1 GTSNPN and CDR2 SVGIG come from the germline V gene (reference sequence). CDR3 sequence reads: CAWSVGGPGNTIYF. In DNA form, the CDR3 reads TGTGCCTGGAGTGTAGGGGGCCCTGGAAACACCATATATTTT.

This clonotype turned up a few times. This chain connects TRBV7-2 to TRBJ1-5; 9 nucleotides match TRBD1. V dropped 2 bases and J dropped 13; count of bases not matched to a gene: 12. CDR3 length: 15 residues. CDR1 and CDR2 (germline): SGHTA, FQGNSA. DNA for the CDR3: TGTGCCAGCAGCTTAAATAAACAGGGGGCAGTCCCACAGCATTTT. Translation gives CASSLNKQGAVPQHF.